One and the same sample provided the 26 T cell receptor beta chains below, sequenced in a study of blood T cell repertoires in COVID-19 (dated by TCRdb to 2019 to 2021). The library was built by means of the immunoSEQ multiplex PCR assay. This immuneACCESS table, as held by TCRdb, lists in-frame sequences with V and J called but not all clones. Of the missing ones, under half trace to an unresolved V gene in checked studies; the others have no known cause. This sample has 150,000 to 200,000 clones in its table, and roughly 88% of those were observed once. The ten most abundant clones make up 10% to 15% of the sample. The source material was PBMCs or T cells enriched from blood (not recorded which). The receptor set was obtained from a woman aged 55-70 years who had recovered from COVID-19.

This clone was recorded only once. Here the CDR3 reads CASSQGQGGTDTQYF. The CDR3 DNA sequence: TGCGCCAGCAGCCAAGGACAGGGGGGCACAGATACGCAGTATTTT. The chain combines TRBV4-1 with TRBJ2-3, with TRBD1 matching 9 bases. J gave up 1 base and V 1 base, and 0 bases lay outside the gene matches. Germline-derived CDR1 and CDR2 are MGHRA and YSYEKL. The CDR3 runs to 15 residues.

V usage is TRBV5-6 and J usage is TRBJ1-6; TRBD1 matches at 8 bases. With 3 bases clipped from V and 9 bases from J, the junction kept 8 bases outside the gene matches. This CDR3 comprises 15 residues. Germline-derived CDR1 and CDR2 are SGHDT and YYEEEE. The CDR3 bases are TGTGCCAGCAGCTCCGGACAGGGAGGAGGTTCACCCCTCCACTTT. This translates into CASSSGQGGGSPLHF.

In its sample, this clone was seen once. The rearrangement uses TRBV28 and TRBJ2-3; 9 bases line up with TRBD2. V dropped 1 base and J dropped 6; count of bases not matched to a gene: 5. Germline CDR1 MDHEN, CDR2 SYDVKM. This CDR3 region has 15 residues. CDR3 sequence (DNA): TGTGCCAGCAGTTTATTAGCGGGGGTATCGGATACGCAGTATTTT. Its protein is CASSLLAGVSDTQYF.

The V and J genes are TRBV3-1 (or the pseudogene TRBV3-2) and TRBJ2-7; D gene uncertain. V lost 4 bases to trimming and J lost 4 bases, with 8 bases between them. Germline V gene data show CDR1 as LGHDT and CDR2 as YNNKEL (reference sequence). The CDR3 loop spans 12 amino acids. CDR3 region: CASSPSGYEQYF. The CDR3 DNA sequence: TGTGCCAGCAGCCCATCGGGTTACGAGCAGTACTTC.

This chain uses TRBV5-1 with TRBJ1-6; D remains unclear. Germline values: CDR1 SGHRS, CDR2 YFSETQ. This CDR3 has 13 amino acids. The V end lost 0 bases, the J end lost 9 bases, and 7 bases lay between the germline ends. The CDR3 DNA is TGCGCCAGCAGCTTGGAAGAGTTTTCACCCCTCCACTTT. This gives the protein CASSLEEFSPLHF. Using reference TRBV5-1 and TRBJ1-6 for the parts outside the CDR3, the full variable domain is KAGVTQTPRYLIKTRGQQVTLSCSPISGHRSVSWYQQTPGQGLQFLFEYFSETQRNKGNFPGRFSGRQFSNSRSEMNVSTLELGDSALYLCASSLEEFSPLHFGNGTRLTVT.

This chain links TRBV3-1 (or the pseudogene TRBV3-2) with TRBJ2-1; possibly TRBD1 for D (5 bases). CDR3 length: 13 amino acids. Trimming took 3 bases from V and 9 from J, leaving 12 bases between them. From germline, CDR1 is LGHDT and CDR2 YNNKEL (reference sequence). In DNA form, the CDR3 reads TGTGCCAGCAGCCACCCCGCAGGGTTTGAGCAGTTCTTC. Protein product: CASSHPAGFEQFF.

This chain joins TRBV4-1 and TRBJ1-4; D not resolved. The V and J ends lost 0 bases and 4 bases respectively, with 9 bases between them. Germline V gives CDR1 MGHRA, CDR2 YSYEKL. This CDR3 has 15 residues. The CDR3 region is CASSQESGYNEKLFF. Here the CDR3 DNA reads TGCGCCAGCAGCCAAGAATCGGGGTATAATGAAAAACTGTTTTTT.

This clone was seen only once. The chain combines TRBV12-3 or TRBV12-4 with TRBJ1-2; tentative D call: TRBD1 (5 bases). CDR3 length equals 13 residues. V dropped 5 bases and J dropped 8 bases, with 15 bases sitting between them. The CDR3 is CASSISGMRGYTF. For the CDR3, the DNA is TGTGCCAGCAGTATCTCAGGGATGAGAGGCTACACCTTC.

V gene TRBV5-1 combines with J gene TRBJ2-5, with a tentative D call TRBD1 (7 bases). The CDR3 loop spans 14 amino acids. Trimming cost V 5 bases and J 3 bases, with 14 bases left between them. CDR1 and CDR2 from the germline V gene are SGHRS and YFSETQ. The CDR3 nucleotides are TGCGCCAGCAGTTTACAGGGGACTGAAGAGACCCAGTACTTC. Amino acid sequence: CASSLQGTEETQYF.

The V call is TRBV19, the J call TRBJ2-7; 9 bases align to TRBD1. The V gene end was trimmed by 5 bases and the J gene end by 4 bases; junction bases not matched to a gene: 6. CDR1 is LNHDA and CDR2 is SQIVND in the germline V gene (reference sequence). There are 14 residues in the CDR3. The CDR3 loop is CASSFLTGGYEQYF. The CDR3 nucleotides read TGTGCCAGTAGTTTTTTGACAGGGGGGTACGAGCAGTACTTC.

This clone has a handful of counts. The chain couples TRBV24-1 to TRBJ2-7, with D possibly being TRBD1 (6 bases). The CDR3 consists of 16 residues. Per the germline V gene, CDR1 is KGHDR and CDR2 is SFDVKD. V lost 6 bases and J lost 6, with 23 bases in between. The CDR3 spells CATSFRPGQGPTEQYF. As DNA, the CDR3 is TGTGCCACCAGTTTTCGCCCAGGTCAGGGGCCCACCGAGCAGTACTTC.

This clone came up a few times. The V call is TRBV10-3, the J call TRBJ1-4; D is undetermined. The V gene lost 6 bases and the J gene lost 8 bases, with 16 bases spanning the gap. The CDR3 has 14 residues. Germline-derived CDR1 and CDR2 are ENHRY and SYGVKD. CDR3 in amino acids: CAISMDGSVEKLFF. In DNA form, the CDR3 reads TGTGCCATCAGCATGGACGGGAGCGTAGAAAAACTGTTTTTT.

The J gene is TRBJ1-1, the V gene TRBV5-1, with 8 bases lining up with TRBD1. Germline CDR1 and CDR2: SGHRS and YFSETQ. The V segment lost 0 bases and the J segment 5 bases; nucleotides outside the gene matches: 9. This CDR3 region has 16 residues. The CDR3: CASSLETSGQATEAFF. Written as DNA, the CDR3 is TGCGCCAGCAGCTTGGAAACGTCGGGACAGGCAACTGAAGCTTTCTTT.

The genes are TRBV6-1 and TRBJ2-1; weak D call: TRBD1 (5 bases). Trimming removed 3 bases at V and 15 bases at J, with 15 bases between. CDR1 and CDR2 from the germline V gene are MNHNS and SASEGT. The CDR3 length is 12 residues. CDR3 amino acids: CASSDVGRVGFF. The CDR3 coding sequence is TGTGCCAGCAGTGATGTGGGCAGGGTGGGGTTCTTC.

The chain has TRBV2 and TRBJ1-2; 7 nucleotides line up with TRBD1. Trimming at V came to 7 bases and at J to 0 bases, leaving 8 bases not matched to a gene. In germline, CDR1 is SNHLY, CDR2 FYNNEI. CDR3 length: 15 residues. CDR3: CASTRDSQSNYGYTF. Here the CDR3 DNA reads TGTGCCAGCACTCGGGACAGCCAATCTAACTATGGCTACACCTTC.

The V call is TRBV5-1, the J call TRBJ2-1; TRBD2 agrees at 7 bases. Per germline, CDR1 SGHRS and CDR2 YFSETQ. The length of the CDR3 is 14 residues. V was clipped by 3 bases and J by 6 bases; unmatched bases: 6. The DNA for the CDR3 is TGCGCCAGCAGCTGGGCGGCTAGCGGCAATGAGCAGTTCTTC. Translation: CASSWAASGNEQFF.

The V call is TRBV4-2, the J call TRBJ2-1, with 7 bases aligning to TRBD2. The germline V gene has CDR1 LGHNA and CDR2 YNFKEQ. Losses at the gene ends were 0 bases for V and 6 bases for J; bases not matched to a gene: 2. The CDR3 has 14 amino acids. CDR3: CASSQDGTINEQFF. For the CDR3, the DNA is TGTGCCAGCAGCCAAGATGGGACTATCAATGAGCAGTTCTTC.

The chain's CDR3 is CASSLVAGAETQYF. DNA for the CDR3: TGTGCCAGCAGCTTGGTGGCGGGGGCAGAGACCCAGTACTTC. This chain connects TRBV7-2 to TRBJ2-5; TRBD2 might be the D (7 bases). V was cut by 3 bases and J by 4 bases, with 12 bases left in between. This CDR3 has 14 amino acids. Germline V CDR1 and CDR2: SGHTA, FQGNSA.

The J gene is TRBJ2-1, the V gene TRBV11-3; 7 bases line up with TRBD2. The trim removed 5 bases at V and 5 bases at J, leaving 6 bases unmatched. This CDR3 contains 14 residues. The germline V gene has CDR1 SGHNT and CDR2 YENEEA. The CDR3 coding sequence is TGTGCCAGCAGCCCATTGGGGGGGAACAATGAGCAGTTCTTC. Translated: CASSPLGGNNEQFF.

J is TRBJ1-5 and V is TRBV7-8, with TRBD1 matching over 7 bases. Germline CDR1 reads SGHVS; CDR2 reads FQNEAQ. This CDR3 spans 17 amino acids. J gave up 1 base and V 1 base, and 7 bases lay outside the gene matches. The CDR3 nucleotides read TGTGCCAGCAGCTTAGTGGGCAGGGGGAAAAGCAATCAGCCCCAGCATTTT. Translating it yields CASSLVGRGKSNQPQHF.

The J gene is TRBJ1-1, the V gene TRBV29-1, with D hard to call. Germline V gene data show CDR1 as SQVTM and CDR2 as ANQGSEA. CDR3 length: 11 amino acids. V was shortened by 6 bases and J by 0 bases, with 5 bases between the two germline ends. The CDR3 spells CSVDMNTEAFF. CDR3 DNA sequence: TGCAGCGTAGACATGAACACTGAAGCTTTCTTT.

V usage is TRBV7-9 and J usage is TRBJ2-2, with 11 bases identical to TRBD2. This CDR3 comprises 14 residues. Germline CDR1 SEHNR, CDR2 FQNEAQ (reference sequence). V gave up 3 bases and J gave up 6 bases; unmatched junction bases: 0. CDR3 in amino acids: CASSLGLAAGELFF. The CDR3 DNA reads as TGTGCCAGCAGCTTGGGACTAGCGGCCGGGGAGCTGTTTTTT.

CDR3 in amino acids: CASSLKTGGIGNTIYF. CDR3 nucleotides: TGTGCCAGCAGCTTAAAAACAGGGGGGATTGGAAACACCATATATTTT. V usage is TRBV7-9 and J usage is TRBJ1-3, with 8 bases aligning to TRBD1. The germline V gene has CDR1 SEHNR and CDR2 FQNEAQ (reference sequence). V lost 2 bases to trimming and J lost 3 bases; unmatched junction nucleotides: 6. The CDR3 totals 16 residues.

This chain uses TRBV12-5 with TRBJ2-1, with 10 bases identical to TRBD2. This CDR3 region has 16 residues. V was clipped by 1 base and J by 7 bases; unmatched bases: 7. Looked up from germline, CDR1 is LGHNT and CDR2 is FRNRAP. CDR3 residues: CASGLGTSGTGNEQFF. The CDR3 nucleotides are TGTGCTAGTGGTTTGGGGACTAGCGGAACGGGGAATGAGCAGTTCTTC.

The genes are TRBV5-1 and TRBJ2-4; D not certain. Trimming stripped 7 bases from V and 3 bases from J, with 14 bases between. The CDR3 loop spans 14 amino acids. Germline V CDR1 and CDR2: SGHRS, YFSETQ. CDR3 in amino acids: CASSAVSGKNIQYF. CDR3 bases: TGCGCCAGCTCGGCGGTGTCTGGCAAAAACATTCAGTACTTC. Drawing the rest from reference TRBV5-1 and TRBJ2-4, the complete variable domain is KAGVTQTPRYLIKTRGQQVTLSCSPISGHRSVSWYQQTPGQGLQFLFEYFSETQRNKGNFPGRFSGRQFSNSRSEMNVSTLELGDSALYLCASSAVSGKNIQYFGAGTRLSVL.

The chain is built from TRBV7-2 and TRBJ1-2; D may be TRBD1 (5 bases). Germline V gene lookup returns CDR1 SGHTA and CDR2 FQGNSA. The CDR3 is 13 residues long. V was clipped by 2 bases and J by 8 bases, with 12 bases between them. CDR3 in DNA: TGTGCCAGCAGCTTACTAGGGGCAAAGGGCTACACCTTC. Translation gives CASSLLGAKGYTF.